Listed below are T cell receptor beta chains from one sample, sequenced in a study of cytomegalovirus exposure and HLA in healthy donors. Repertoires were generated with immunoSEQ multiplex PCR, while TCRdb's copy carries only in-frame clones and drops some. Recorded here are about 200,000 clones; the top ten clones represent roughly 1.2%. Sample: PBMCs. These receptors originate from a girl aged 2 to 10 in good health and CMV-seropositive. CDR3s include the opening cysteine and the closing phenylalanine or tryptophan. The D gene is left open where the match is weak.

J: TRBJ1-3; V: TRBV25-1; length: 15; D: NA; CDR3: CASSEWGAGGNTIYF; DNA: TGTGCCAGCAGTGAATGGGGAGCGGGAGGAAACACCATATATTTT
J: TRBJ2-7; V: TRBV25-1; length: 14; D: TRBD1; CDR3: CASSSGTDHYEQYF; DNA: TGTGCCAGCAGTTCCGGGACAGACCACTACGAGCAGTACTTC
J: TRBJ1-1; V: TRBV25-1; length: 15; D: NA; CDR3: CASSESRGVNTEAFF; DNA: TGTGCCAGCAGTGAATCACGGGGTGTGAACACTGAAGCTTTCTTT
J: TRBJ2-7; V: TRBV28; length: 17; D: TRBD2; CDR3: CASSLLALGSGVLEQYF; DNA: TGTGCCAGCAGTTTACTAGCCCTAGGTAGCGGGGTCCTCGAGCAGTACTTC
J: TRBJ2-3; V: TRBV9; length: 14; D: NA; CDR3: CASSVASVTDTQYF; DNA: TGTGCCAGCAGCGTAGCGTCAGTCACAGATACGCAGTATTTT
J: TRBJ1-5; V: TRBV19; length: 15; D: NA; CDR3: CASSILVGSNQPQHF; DNA: TGTGCCAGTAGTATACTAGTAGGAAGCAATCAGCCCCAGCATTTT
J: TRBJ2-3; V: TRBV4-1; length: 17; D: NA; CDR3: CASSQVILAITTDTQYF; DNA: TGCGCCAGCAGCCAAGTCATCCTAGCGATTACCACAGATACGCAGTATTTT
J: TRBJ2-7; V: TRBV13; length: 16; D: TRBD2; CDR3: CASSSAGTSHSYGQYF; DNA: TGTGCCAGCAGCTCCGCCGGGACTAGCCACTCCTACGGGCAGTACTTC
J: TRBJ1-1; V: TRBV19; length: 16; D: NA; CDR3: CASSGPGHGLNTEAFF; DNA: TGTGCCAGTAGTGGCCCGGGACACGGATTGAACACTGAAGCTTTCTTT
J: TRBJ2-3; V: TRBV5-4; length: 16; D: NA; CDR3: CASSWLAGLSTDTQYF; DNA: TGTGCCAGCAGCTGGTTGGCGGGGCTTAGCACAGATACGCAGTATTTT
J: TRBJ2-7; V: TRBV7-9; length: 14; D: TRBD1; CDR3: CASSLRQGIYEQYF; DNA: TGTGCCAGCAGCTTAAGACAGGGAATCTACGAGCAGTACTTC
J: TRBJ1-6; V: TRBV6-1; length: 16; D: TRBD1; CDR3: CASSETGSPRYSPLHF; DNA: TGTGCCAGCAGTGAGACAGGGAGCCCTAGGTATTCACCCCTCCACTTT
J: TRBJ2-2; V: TRBV19; length: 16; D: TRBD2; CDR3: CASSPLGREEAGELFF; DNA: TGTGCCAGTAGTCCCCTCGGGCGGGAGGAGGCCGGGGAGCTGTTTTTT
J: TRBJ2-7; V: TRBV5-3; length: 22; D: TRBD2; CDR3: CARSPEGRTGTSGRPLQGEQYF; DNA: TGTGCCAGAAGCCCCGAGGGGAGAACCGGGACTAGCGGGAGGCCTCTTCAGGGCGAGCAGTACTTC
J: TRBJ2-3; V: TRBV5-4; length: 16; D: TRBD2; CDR3: CASSGLAGGKADTQYF; DNA: TGTGCCAGCAGCGGACTAGCGGGGGGGAAAGCAGATACGCAGTATTTT
J: TRBJ2-7; V: TRBV4-2; length: 13; D: NA; CDR3: CASSQDMIYEQYF; DNA: TGTGCCAGCAGCCAAGATATGATCTACGAGCAGTACTTC
J: TRBJ2-2; V: TRBV14; length: 19; D: TRBD2; CDR3: CASSQGVGLAEINTGELFF; DNA: TGTGCCAGCAGCCAAGGTGTAGGACTAGCGGAAATAAACACCGGGGAGCTGTTTTTT
J: TRBJ2-1; V: TRBV9; length: 13; D: TRBD2; CDR3: CASSPAGDYEQFF; DNA: TGTGCCAGCAGCCCGGCGGGGGACTATGAGCAGTTCTTC
J: TRBJ2-3; V: TRBV11-3; length: 14; D: NA; CDR3: CASSRDSSTDTQYF; DNA: TGTGCCAGCAGCCGAGACAGTAGCACAGATACGCAGTATTTT
J: TRBJ2-7; V: TRBV6-1; length: 18; D: TRBD2; CDR3: CASSAAGGSGRGTYEQYF; DNA: TGTGCCAGCAGTGCCGCGGGGGGTAGTGGGAGGGGCACCTACGAGCAGTACTTC
J: TRBJ2-1; V: TRBV10-3; length: 13; D: TRBD2; CDR3: CAISLAGEDEQFF; DNA: TGTGCCATCAGCCTAGCGGGAGAAGATGAGCAGTTCTTC
J: TRBJ2-3; V: TRBV7-2; length: 15; D: NA; CDR3: CASSFQGTSTDTQYF; DNA: TGTGCCAGCAGCTTCCAGGGTACTAGCACAGATACGCAGTATTTT
J: TRBJ2-1; V: TRBV11-3; length: 15; D: TRBD2; CDR3: CASSLSGRHENEQFF; DNA: TGTGCCAGCAGCCTTAGCGGGAGACATGAGAATGAGCAGTTCTTC
J: TRBJ1-4; V: TRBV6-1; length: 15; D: NA; CDR3: CASTSVGGTGEKLFF; DNA: TGTGCCAGCACTTCCGTGGGGGGAACGGGTGAAAAACTGTTTTTT
J: TRBJ1-2; V: TRBV29-1; length: 12; D: NA; CDR3: CSVADSFYGYTF; DNA: TGCAGCGTTGCCGACAGCTTCTATGGCTACACCTTC
J: TRBJ2-7; V: TRBV27; length: 14; D: NA; CDR3: CASSLGGYSYEQYF; DNA: TGTGCCAGCAGTTTGGGCGGGTACTCCTACGAGCAGTACTTC
J: TRBJ2-2; V: TRBV7-2; length: 16; D: TRBD2; CDR3: CASSPMTGGGTGELFF; DNA: TGTGCCAGCAGTCCGATGACGGGAGGGGGCACCGGGGAGCTGTTTTTT
J: TRBJ2-3; V: TRBV11-2; length: 16; D: TRBD2; CDR3: CASSQGTSGITDTQYF; DNA: TGTGCCAGCAGCCAAGGGACTAGCGGAATAACAGATACGCAGTATTTT
J: TRBJ2-7; V: TRBV28; length: 16; D: TRBD2; CDR3: CASNTLGSGSVYEQYF; DNA: TGTGCCAGCAACACCCTGGGTAGCGGGAGCGTCTACGAGCAGTACTTC
J: TRBJ2-7; V: TRBV5-1; length: 12; D: TRBD2; CDR3: CASSLRGDEQYF; DNA: TGCGCCAGCAGCTTGCGGGGGGACGAGCAGTACTTC
J: TRBJ2-7; V: TRBV27; length: 15; D: TRBD2; CDR3: CASSLGGGGSYEQYF; DNA: TGTGCCAGCAGTTTAGGTGGGGGGGGGTCTTACGAGCAGTACTTC
J: TRBJ2-1; V: TRBV30; length: 14; D: NA; CDR3: CAWDGHLPYNEQFF; DNA: TGTGCCTGGGATGGTCACCTACCTTACAATGAGCAGTTCTTC
J: TRBJ2-3; V: TRBV28; length: 15; D: NA; CDR3: CASSSPGTAGDTQYF; DNA: TGTGCCAGCAGTTCTCCAGGGACAGCGGGAGATACGCAGTATTTT
J: TRBJ1-4; V: TRBV5-1; length: 15; D: NA; CDR3: CASSLDRGVNEKLFF; DNA: TGCGCCAGCAGCTTGGACCGGGGGGTTAATGAAAAACTGTTTTTT
J: TRBJ1-5; V: TRBV4-2; length: 18; D: NA; CDR3: CASSQEAPDSLIGQPQHF; DNA: TGTGCCAGCAGCCAAGAGGCCCCGGACAGCCTAATAGGTCAGCCCCAGCATTTT
J: TRBJ1-5; V: TRBV5-8; length: 11; D: NA; CDR3: CASSTAEPQHF; DNA: TGTGCCAGCAGTACAGCTGAGCCCCAGCATTTT
J: TRBJ2-2; V: TRBV18; length: 14; D: NA; CDR3: CASSPPRDAGELFF; DNA: TGTGCCAGCTCACCACCGAGGGATGCCGGGGAGCTGTTTTTT
J: TRBJ1-5; V: TRBV23-1; length: 15; D: NA; CDR3: CASSRLKGLVRLRHF; DNA: TGCGCCAGCAGTCGCTTAAAAGGACTCGTCCGCCTCCGGCATTTT
J: TRBJ1-2; V: TRBV4-1; length: 13; D: TRBD1; CDR3: CASSHGTVYGYTF; DNA: TGCGCCAGCAGCCACGGGACAGTCTATGGCTACACCTTC
J: TRBJ2-2; V: TRBV5-1; length: 19; D: TRBD1; CDR3: CASSLTLKTGGQNTGELFF; DNA: TGCGCCAGCAGCTTGACCCTAAAGACAGGGGGCCAGAACACCGGGGAGCTGTTTTTT
J: TRBJ2-7; V: TRBV7-9; length: 18; D: TRBD2; CDR3: CASSPPSSLAGGFAEQYF; DNA: TGTGCCAGCAGCCCCCCCTCATCACTAGCGGGAGGGTTCGCCGAGCAGTACTTC
J: TRBJ2-5; V: TRBV7-7; length: 14; D: TRBD2; CDR3: CASSLAGTQETQYF; DNA: TGTGCTAGCAGCTTAGCGGGCACACAAGAGACCCAGTACTTC
J: TRBJ2-2; V: TRBV9; length: 15; D: NA; CDR3: CASSSGGRAVGELFF; DNA: TGTGCCAGCAGCTCCGGGGGAAGGGCGGTCGGGGAGCTGTTTTTT
J: TRBJ2-2; V: TRBV5-1; length: 20; D: NA; CDR3: CANSAPGTGISLINTGELFF; DNA: TGCGCCAACAGCGCGCCCGGTACAGGGATAAGCCTAATTAACACCGGGGAGCTGTTTTTT
J: TRBJ2-2; V: TRBV7-2; length: 17; D: NA; CDR3: CASSFKGRTSNTGELFF; DNA: TGTGCCAGCAGCTTTAAGGGCAGGACTTCAAACACCGGGGAGCTGTTTTTT
J: TRBJ2-7; V: TRBV5-1; length: 18; D: TRBD2; CDR3: CASSYNFGTSGRKGEQYF; DNA: TGCGCCAGCAGCTATAACTTCGGGACTAGCGGGAGAAAGGGCGAGCAGTACTTC
J: TRBJ2-7; V: TRBV9; length: 15; D: NA; CDR3: CASSAFQGPYYEQYF; DNA: TGTGCCAGCAGCGCCTTTCAGGGGCCTTACTACGAGCAGTACTTC
J: TRBJ1-5; V: TRBV2; length: 16; D: NA; CDR3: CASSETTTGYNQPQHF; DNA: TGTGCCAGTAGTGAAACAACGACAGGCTATAATCAGCCCCAGCATTTT
J: TRBJ2-1; V: TRBV10-2; length: 15; D: TRBD2; CDR3: CASRAPGLPYNEQFF; DNA: TGCGCCAGCAGAGCCCCGGGACTACCGTACAATGAGCAGTTCTTC
J: TRBJ1-2; V: TRBV27; length: 14; D: NA; CDR3: CASAWQIPEDGYTF; DNA: TGTGCCAGCGCCTGGCAAATACCCGAGGATGGCTACACCTTC
J: TRBJ2-7; V: TRBV29-1; length: 13; D: NA; CDR3: CSVEVGGKYEQYF; DNA: TGCAGCGTTGAGGTGGGGGGAAAGTACGAGCAGTACTTC
J: TRBJ2-7; V: TRBV27; length: 12; D: NA; CDR3: CASSSSSYEQYF; DNA: TGTGCCAGCAGTTCGAGCTCCTACGAGCAGTACTTC